A single sample is the source of the 8 T cell receptor beta chains below, sequenced in a study of blood T cell repertoires in COVID-19 (dated by TCRdb to 2020 to 2021). To prepare the library, the immunoSEQ multiplex PCR assay was applied. TCRdb limited this immuneACCESS table to in-frame rearrangements with V and J called. A share of clones is missing; checked studies link under half to unresolved V genes, and the rest is unexplained. This sample gives over 200,000 clones in total; roughly nine tenths of them show up just once. The ten biggest clones cover approximately 1.2% of the sample. The sample was PBMCs or T cells enriched from blood (not recorded which). The source is a human donor in a cohort exposed to, infected with or recovered from COVID-19 (not recorded which). The donor label of this sample is uncertain.

This chain connects TRBV27 to TRBJ2-1, with D perhaps matching TRBD2 (5 bases). Germline V gene data show CDR1 as MNHEY and CDR2 as SMNVEV (reference sequence). V was trimmed by 2 bases and J by 0 bases, leaving 5 bases between them. This CDR3 spans 14 amino acids. CDR3 sequence reads: CASSLGSSYNEQFF. The CDR3 DNA is TGTGCCAGCAGTTTAGGGAGCTCCTACAATGAGCAGTTCTTC.

This chain links TRBV19 with TRBJ1-2; tentative D call: TRBD1 (5 bases). The V and J ends lost 6 bases and 8 bases respectively, with 25 bases between them. The CDR3 runs to 16 residues. Germline CDR1 reads LNHDA; CDR2 reads SQIVND (reference sequence). This CDR3 is CASSPPLLTGGMGYTF. The CDR3 region has the DNA TGTGCCAGTAGCCCTCCTCTCCTCACGGGGGGTATGGGCTACACCTTC.

The J gene is TRBJ2-5, the V gene TRBV5-6, with 8 bases that match TRBD1. The germline CDR1 and CDR2 sequences are SGHDT and YYEEEE. The CDR3 runs 14 residues. Germline trimming cut 4 bases from V and 3 bases from J; bases unmatched to any gene: 5. The CDR3: CASSPRQGKETQYF. In DNA, the CDR3 is TGTGCCAGCAGCCCCCGACAGGGGAAAGAGACCCAGTACTTC.

The chain links TRBV4-2 to TRBJ2-5; a possible D gene is TRBD2 (7 bases). Germline V gene lookup returns CDR1 LGHNA and CDR2 YNFKEQ. This CDR3 contains 15 residues. Between the trimmed V and J ends, which lost 0 bases and 4 bases, there was a span of 12 bases. CDR3 region: CASSQEDGGPETQYF. The CDR3 coding sequence is TGTGCCAGCAGCCAAGAGGACGGGGGGCCAGAGACCCAGTACTTC.

The chain joins TRBV5-4 to TRBJ2-5, with a weak D call TRBD2 (6 bases). The CDR3 consists of 16 residues. Looked up from germline, CDR1 is SGHNT and CDR2 is YYREEE (reference sequence). Trimming left V 4 bases short and J 1 base short, with 17 bases between. The CDR3 region is CASSHLGRDFQETQYF. The CDR3, as DNA: TGTGCCAGCAGCCACTTGGGACGGGACTTCCAAGAGACCCAGTACTTC.

This clone was seen a few times. The J gene is TRBJ1-6, the V gene TRBV28; a possible D gene is TRBD1 (6 bases). Germline-derived CDR1 and CDR2 are MDHEN and SYDVKM. This CDR3 is 14 amino acids long. V was clipped by 6 bases and J by 9 bases, with 15 bases between them. This CDR3 reads CASSPVRGGSPLHF. CDR3 DNA sequence: TGTGCCAGCAGCCCGGTCAGGGGTGGTTCACCCCTCCACTTT.

This chain joins TRBV6-5 and TRBJ2-7; 7 bases fit TRBD1. From germline, CDR1 is MNHEY and CDR2 SVGAGI. V gave up 2 bases and J gave up 3 bases; unmatched junction bases: 4. The CDR3 is 14 residues long. Here the CDR3 DNA reads TGTGCCAGCAGTTACCTCCGGGACAGCTACGAGCAGTACTTC. As protein: CASSYLRDSYEQYF.

This clone was seen once. This chain links TRBV13 with TRBJ1-2; 7 bases match TRBD1. The germline V gene encodes CDR1 PRHDT and CDR2 FYEKMQ (reference sequence). The J segment lost 4 bases and the V segment lost 0 bases, leaving 8 bases of the junction unmatched. The CDR3 loop spans 16 amino acids. CDR3 in amino acids: CASSLGGTEAGYGYTF. DNA of the CDR3: TGTGCCAGCAGCTTAGGAGGGACAGAGGCGGGCTATGGCTACACCTTC.